This passage covers 20 T cell receptor beta chains from one sample sequenced in a study of control samples from healthy donors and cancer patients. Using immunoSEQ multiplex PCR, the repertoire was profiled, and TCRdb retains in-frame clones only, with some absent. The sample carries 100,000 to 150,000 clones, less than 90% recorded once. The sample consisted of blood. All receptors come from a man in his late teens or twenties in good health.

Comment on this clone: One junction end does not reproduce the germline sequence, and a read error may be involved. The chain combines TRBV7-7 with TRBJ1-2, with no clear D. CDR3 length equals 13 residues. Germline CDR1 and CDR2: SSHAT and FNYEAQ (reference sequence). In DNA form, the CDR3 reads TGTGCTAGCAGCTTAGAGGACGGAACTGGCTACACCTTC. It translates to CASSLEDGTGYTF.

This clone turned up a few times. The rearrangement joins TRBV29-1 to TRBJ1-3; D is ambiguous. Trimming left V 4 bases short and J 2 bases short, with 6 bases between. CDR1 is SQVTM, CDR2 ANQGSEA, per germline. The CDR3 consists of 12 residues. CDR3 in amino acids: CSVGETGNTIYF. CDR3 nucleotide sequence: TGCAGCGTTGGGGAGACTGGAAACACCATATATTTT.

V is TRBV19 and J is TRBJ2-3; TRBD2 matches 13 bases. The CDR3 contains 16 residues. Germline V lookup: CDR1 LNHDA, CDR2 SQIVND (reference sequence). V was clipped by 4 bases and J by 3 bases; unmatched bases: 4. CDR3 residues: CASSRTSGSLTDTQYF. Here the CDR3 DNA reads TGTGCCAGTAGTAGGACTAGCGGGAGCCTGACAGATACGCAGTATTTT.

The chain carries TRBV19 and TRBJ1-1; tentative D call: TRBD1 (5 bases). The CDR3 runs 13 residues. Trimming removed 5 bases at V and 4 bases at J, with 11 bases between. The V gene's germline CDR1 is LNHDA and CDR2 SQIVND (reference sequence). CDR3 loop: CASSRQSITEAFF. The CDR3 bases are TGTGCCAGTAGTCGACAGTCTATCACTGAAGCTTTCTTT.

V is TRBV21-1 and J is TRBJ2-4. TRBV21-1 is tagged as a pseudogene. The CDR3 spans 17 residues. CDR3: CASSPRRRGPAKNIQYF. The CDR3, as DNA: TGTGCCAGCAGCCCCCGACGTCGGGGGCCAGCCAAAAACATTCAGTACTTC.

This clone was seen a handful of times. The V gene is TRBV11-2, the J gene TRBJ1-4, with unresolved D. CDR1 is SGHAT and CDR2 is FQNNGV in the germline V gene. Trimming removed 5 bases at V and 0 bases at J, with 7 bases between. This CDR3 is 14 amino acids long. In DNA, the CDR3 is TGTGCCAGCAGCGCCGTTGCAACTAATGAAAAACTGTTTTTT. This sequence encodes CASSAVATNEKLFF.

The rearrangement links TRBV11-2 to TRBJ1-5; D is perhaps TRBD1 (6 bases). Trimming pared 10 bases from V and 0 bases from J, leaving 16 bases between. Germline loops: CDR1 SGHAT, CDR2 FQNNGV. The CDR3 consists of 15 residues. The CDR3 reads CATKDSRNSNQPQHF. The CDR3 DNA reads TGTGCCACCAAGGACAGCAGGAATAGCAATCAGCCCCAGCATTTT.

The CDR3 DNA follows: TGTGCCAGCAGTGAAGGGACGCGCTCCTACGAGCAGTACTTC. Protein: CASSEGTRSYEQYF. The chain links TRBV2 to TRBJ2-7; D gene ambiguous. CDR1 SNHLY and CDR2 FYNNEI come from the germline V gene. Between the trimmed V and J ends, which lost 1 base and 0 bases, there was a span of 7 bases. The CDR3 has 14 amino acids.

The CDR3 DNA follows: TGTGCCAGCAGTTACGGGCCCGCTACTGAAGCTTTCTTT. Protein product: CASSYGPATEAFF. The chain is built from TRBV6-6 and TRBJ1-1; D is unresolved. Germline CDR1 MNHNY, CDR2 SVGAGI (reference sequence). The CDR3 loop spans 13 amino acids. Trimming took off 2 bases at V and 5 bases at J, with 9 bases between the two ends.

CDR3 amino acids: CASSVAPGGYEQYF. In nucleotides, the CDR3 is TGCGCCAGCAGCGTAGCCCCCGGGGGATACGAGCAGTACTTC. The chain combines TRBV10-1 with TRBJ2-7; tentative D call: TRBD2 (6 bases). The CDR3 contains 14 residues. CDR1 is WNHNN, CDR2 SYGVQD, per germline (reference sequence). With 6 bases removed from V and 4 bases from J, the gap between germline ends came to 16 bases.

This clone was found a few times. CDR3 sequence: CASSEAGGKVRNEQFF. CDR3 sequence (DNA): TGTGCCAGCAGCGAAGCGGGAGGGAAGGTGCGGAATGAGCAGTTCTTC. The chain uses TRBV5-4 and TRBJ2-1; 10 nucleotides line up with TRBD2. Germline CDR1 is SGHNT and CDR2 is YYREEE (reference sequence). The CDR3 totals 16 residues. V dropped 4 bases and J dropped 7; count of bases not matched to a gene: 11.

The chain links TRBV9 to TRBJ2-1; 8 nucleotides agree with TRBD2. This CDR3 comprises 16 residues. J lost 2 bases, V lost 0 bases, and 4 bases had no gene match. Per germline, CDR1 SGDLS and CDR2 YYNGEE. CDR3 sequence (DNA): TGTGCCAGCAGCGTAGGTGGTAGCGGGACCTACAATGAGCAGTTCTTC. It codes for CASSVGGSGTYNEQFF. The full variable domain, its missing parts supplied by reference TRBV9 and TRBJ2-1, is DSGVTQTPKHLITATGQRVTLRCSPRSGDLSVYWYQQSLDQGLQFLIQYYNGEERAKGNILERFSAQQFPDLHSELNLSSLELGDSALYFCASSVGGSGTYNEQFFGPGTRLTVL.

This rearrangement joins TRBV7-9 to TRBJ1-4; D remains ambiguous. The CDR3 covers 14 residues. Germline assignment: CDR1 SEHNR and CDR2 FQNEAQ (reference sequence). V lost 3 bases, J lost 5 bases, and 10 bases lay in between. This chain's CDR3 is CASSFSGPNEKLFF. The CDR3 DNA is TGTGCCAGCAGCTTTAGTGGGCCCAATGAAAAACTGTTTTTT.

In DNA form, the CDR3 reads TGTGCCAGCAGCTTAGGGGGAGCGGGAGGTGGCGAGCAGTACTTC. Its protein product is CASSLGGAGGGEQYF. The V call is TRBV7-2, the J call TRBJ2-7; the match to TRBD2 covers 9 bases. Germline V gene data show CDR1 as SGHTA and CDR2 as FQGNSA. The trim removed 1 base at V and 6 bases at J, leaving 7 bases unmatched. CDR3 size: 15 residues.

This sequence joins TRBV6-6 and TRBJ2-7; tentative D call: TRBD1 (6 bases). Germline V gene lookup returns CDR1 MNHNY and CDR2 SVGAGI (reference sequence). The V end lost 2 bases, the J end lost 0 bases, and 11 bases lay between the germline ends. The CDR3 spans 15 residues. The CDR3 protein is CASSYRDTSSYEQYF. The CDR3, as DNA: TGTGCCAGCAGTTACAGGGACACGAGCTCCTACGAGCAGTACTTC.

The J gene is TRBJ1-4, the V gene TRBV5-1; 7 nucleotides agree with TRBD1. CDR1 is SGHRS and CDR2 is YFSETQ in the germline V gene. With V trimmed by 0 bases and J by 7 bases, 6 bases remained unmatched. The CDR3 sequence is 15 residues long. CDR3 in amino acids: CASSLGEGAVEKLFF. CDR3 nucleotides: TGCGCCAGCAGCTTGGGGGAGGGGGCAGTTGAAAAACTGTTTTTT.

This sequence joins TRBV7-3 and TRBJ2-6; D is unclear. The ends were cut back, 4 bases at V and 0 bases at J, with 7 bases in the middle. Germline CDR1 SGHTA, CDR2 FQGTGA. The CDR3 loop spans 15 amino acids. The CDR3 loop reads CASSSKSSGANVLTF. In DNA, the CDR3 is TGTGCCAGCAGCTCCAAATCCTCTGGGGCCAACGTCCTGACTTTC.

The J gene is TRBJ2-5, the V gene TRBV5-4, with TRBD1 matching 8 bases. The length of the CDR3 is 14 residues. Germline CDR1 is SGHNT and CDR2 is YYREEE (reference sequence). Losses at the gene ends were 2 bases for V and 4 bases for J; bases not matched to a gene: 4. CDR3: CASSFPDRVETQYF. CDR3 DNA sequence: TGTGCCAGCAGCTTCCCGGACAGGGTAGAGACCCAGTACTTC.

V is TRBV5-1 and J is TRBJ2-1, with 9 bases aligning to TRBD2. Trimming took 1 base from V and 5 from J; bases not matched to a gene: 7. The CDR3 is 16 residues long. CDR1 and CDR2 from the germline V gene are SGHRS and YFSETQ. The CDR3 nucleotides read TGCGCCAGCAGCTTGTTTGCTAGCGGGATTAACAATGAGCAGTTCTTC. Protein: CASSLFASGINNEQFF.

The chain links TRBV30 to TRBJ1-1; no clear D gene. The CDR3 runs to 12 residues. With 1 base removed from V and 2 bases from J, the gap between germline ends came to 5 bases. Germline V CDR1 and CDR2: GTSNPN, SVGIG (reference sequence). CDR3 sequence reads: CAWSEGNTEAFF. CDR3 DNA sequence: TGTGCCTGGAGTGAGGGTAACACTGAAGCTTTCTTT.